This T cell receptor beta chain derives from a study of response to subunit inactivated influenza vaccine. One entry per CDR3 protein, called by TCRdb with MiXCR from the RT-PCR reads. The sample holds 700,000 to 800,000 distinct CDR3 sequences, under 20% seen once. For this clonotype: The antigen remains undetermined.

Overall study findings and caveats: T cells newly recruited by each seasonal influenza vaccination are few, the authors suggested.

V was pared by 1 base and J by 0 bases, with 4 bases of the junction left unmatched. Germline V gene sequence: CDR1 DFQATT, CDR2 SNEGSKA (reference sequence). This CDR3 is 17 amino acids long. This receptor was obtained from a man aged 50 or older who received an inactivated influenza vaccine. The specimen was PBMCs from blood, collected less than 6 days after vaccination. This rearrangement joins TRBV20-1 to TRBJ2-6; 9 bases match TRBD1. The CDR3 DNA sequence: TGCAGTGCTAGAGGAGGACAGGGGAACTCTGGGGCCAACGTCCTGACTTTC. As protein: CSARGGQGNSGANVLTF.